This paragraph reports one T cell receptor beta chain. Its antigen is still unknown. The V end lost 8 bases, the J end lost 1 base, and 13 bases lay between the germline ends. The CDR3 has 14 residues. The germline CDR1 and CDR2 sequences are MNHEY and SVGAGI. Every bit of the isolated RNA underwent reverse transcription, so sequencing read expressed TCRB transcripts. Each sample of naive, central memory or regulatory T cells had, on average, roughly 3.6 million reads. This table comes from immunoSEQ multiplex PCR, and its TCRdb copy is limited to in-frame clones, with some not included. Counted here are more than 20,000 clones, roughly three quarters occurring once; the ten biggest clones make up 2% to 2.5%. The data stem from a study of beta chain features in type 1 diabetes. Regarding the study as a whole: Sampled from patients, naive, central memory and Treg TCRB repertoires appeared more similar than those sampled from healthy donors. Shorter templates might be favored by PCR, and equally so in patients and in controls. The question of HLA type influencing TCRB rearrangement was one that remained unresolved here.

The sequence derives from a woman aged 40-49 years in good health. Sequencing input: Tregs from blood. The rearrangement joins TRBV6-5 to TRBJ2-3; maybe TRBD2 (5 bases). The CDR3 region is CASSRSRGTDTQYF. Written as DNA, the CDR3 is TGTGCCAGCTCCCGGTCGAGGGGCACAGATACGCAGTATTTT.